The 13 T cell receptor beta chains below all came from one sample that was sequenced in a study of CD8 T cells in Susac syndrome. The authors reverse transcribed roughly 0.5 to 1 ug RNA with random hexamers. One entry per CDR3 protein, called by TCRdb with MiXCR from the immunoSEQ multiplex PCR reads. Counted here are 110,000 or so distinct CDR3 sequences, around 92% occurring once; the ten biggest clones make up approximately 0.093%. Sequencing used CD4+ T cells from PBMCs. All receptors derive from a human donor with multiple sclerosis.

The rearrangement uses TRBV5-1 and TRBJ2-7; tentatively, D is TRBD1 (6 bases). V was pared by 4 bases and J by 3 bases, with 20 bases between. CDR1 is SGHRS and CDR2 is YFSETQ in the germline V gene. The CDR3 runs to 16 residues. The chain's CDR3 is CASSNIPGQGLYEQYF. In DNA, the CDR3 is TGCGCCAGCAGCAATATACCGGGACAAGGTCTCTACGAGCAGTACTTC.

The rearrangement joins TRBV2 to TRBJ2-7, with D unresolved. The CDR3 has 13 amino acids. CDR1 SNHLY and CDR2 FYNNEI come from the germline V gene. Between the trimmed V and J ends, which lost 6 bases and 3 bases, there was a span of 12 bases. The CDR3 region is CASRQDGVYEQYF. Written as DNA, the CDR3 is TGTGCCAGCAGACAAGACGGAGTCTACGAGCAGTACTTC.

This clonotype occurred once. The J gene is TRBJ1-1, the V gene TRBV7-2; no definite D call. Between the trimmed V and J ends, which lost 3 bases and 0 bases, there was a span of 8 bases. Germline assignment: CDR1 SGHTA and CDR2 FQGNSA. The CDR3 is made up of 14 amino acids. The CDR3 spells CASSLGRVNTEAFF. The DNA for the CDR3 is TGTGCCAGCAGCTTGGGTAGGGTGAACACTGAAGCTTTCTTT. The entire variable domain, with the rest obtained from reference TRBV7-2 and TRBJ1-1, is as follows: GAGVSQSPSNKVTEKGKDVELRCDPISGHTALYWYRQSLGQGLEFLIYFQGNSAPDKSGLPSDRFSAERTGGSVSTLTIQRTQQEDSAVYLCASSLGRVNTEAFFGQGTRLTVV.

The CDR3 region has the DNA TGCGCCAGCAGCCAAGACGCTACAGTGTCCACAGATACGCAGTATTTT. Protein product: CASSQDATVSTDTQYF. The genes are TRBV4-3 and TRBJ2-3; D is ambiguous. Trimming took off 0 bases at V and 2 bases at J, with 12 bases between the two ends. There are 16 residues in the CDR3. Germline CDR1 LGHNA, CDR2 YSLEER.

The CDR3 sequence is CASSLGRGVTDTQYF. In DNA, the CDR3 is TGTGCCAGCAGCTTAGGACGGGGGGTCACAGATACGCAGTATTTT. V usage is TRBV7-9 and J usage is TRBJ2-3; TRBD2 aligns across 7 bases. The CDR3 spans 15 residues. CDR1 and CDR2 from the germline V gene are SEHNR and FQNEAQ (reference sequence). V shed 1 base and J 2 bases; nucleotides not matched to a gene: 3.

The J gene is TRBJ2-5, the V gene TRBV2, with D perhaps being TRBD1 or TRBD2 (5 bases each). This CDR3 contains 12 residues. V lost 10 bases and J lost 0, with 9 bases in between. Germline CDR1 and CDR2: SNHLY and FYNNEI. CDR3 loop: CANGAYQETQYF. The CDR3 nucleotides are TGTGCCAACGGGGCCTACCAAGAGACCCAGTACTTC. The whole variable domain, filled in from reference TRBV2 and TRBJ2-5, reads EPEVTQTPSHQVTQMGQEVILRCVPISNHLYFYWYRQILGQKVEFLVSFYNNEISEKSEIFDDQFSVERPDGSNFTLKIRSTKLEDSAMYFCANGAYQETQYFGPGTRLLVL.

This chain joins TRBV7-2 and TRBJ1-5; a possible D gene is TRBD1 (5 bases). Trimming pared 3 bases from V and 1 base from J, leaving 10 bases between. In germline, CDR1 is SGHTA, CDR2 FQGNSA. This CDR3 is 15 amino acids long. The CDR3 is CASSFRGDSNQPQHF. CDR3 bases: TGTGCCAGCAGCTTTAGGGGTGACAGCAATCAGCCCCAGCATTTT.

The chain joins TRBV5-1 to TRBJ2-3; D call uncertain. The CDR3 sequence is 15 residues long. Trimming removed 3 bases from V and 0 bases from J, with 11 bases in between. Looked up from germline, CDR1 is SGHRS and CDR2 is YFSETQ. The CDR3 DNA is TGCGCCAGCAGCTCCCTTTGGGGTAGCACAGATACGCAGTATTTT. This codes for CASSSLWGSTDTQYF.

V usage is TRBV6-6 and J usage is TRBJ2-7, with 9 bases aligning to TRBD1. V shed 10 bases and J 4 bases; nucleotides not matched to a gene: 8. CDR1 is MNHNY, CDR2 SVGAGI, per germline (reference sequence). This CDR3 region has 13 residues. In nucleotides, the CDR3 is TGTGCCACCGGGGCGACAGGGGGTTACGAGCAGTACTTC. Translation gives CATGATGGYEQYF.

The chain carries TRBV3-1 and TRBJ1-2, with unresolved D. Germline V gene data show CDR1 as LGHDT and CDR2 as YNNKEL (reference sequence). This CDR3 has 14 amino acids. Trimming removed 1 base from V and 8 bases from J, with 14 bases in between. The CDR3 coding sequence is TGTGCCAGCAGCCAAGTCACGGTCGCCTCGGGCTACACCTTC. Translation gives CASSQVTVASGYTF.

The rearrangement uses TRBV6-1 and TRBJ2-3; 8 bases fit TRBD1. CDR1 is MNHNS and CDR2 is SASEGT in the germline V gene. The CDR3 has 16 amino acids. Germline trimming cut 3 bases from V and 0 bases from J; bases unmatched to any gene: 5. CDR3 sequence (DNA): TGTGCCAGCAGTGAGCAGGGGGCGTCTAGCACAGATACGCAGTATTTT. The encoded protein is CASSEQGASSTDTQYF.

CDR3 bases: TGTGCCAGCAGTTTAGGACTAGCGGGGGGGTCAGATACGCAGTATTTT. It specifies CASSLGLAGGSDTQYF. The chain joins TRBV12-3 or TRBV12-4 to TRBJ2-3; 14 bases map to TRBD2. The CDR3 contains 16 residues. Trimming removed 1 base from V and 4 bases from J; junction bases left unmatched: 1.

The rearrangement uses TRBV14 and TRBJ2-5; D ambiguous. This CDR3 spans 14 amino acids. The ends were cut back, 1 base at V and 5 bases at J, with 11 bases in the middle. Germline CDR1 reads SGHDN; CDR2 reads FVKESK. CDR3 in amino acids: CASSQVRPAETQYF. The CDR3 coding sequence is TGTGCCAGCAGCCAAGTTCGGCCGGCGGAGACCCAGTACTTC.